The T cell receptor beta chain under discussion was sequenced for a study of vaccination and CD4 T cells after COVID-19. Study in general: It was a median about 99 days after diagnosis, with a range of 35 to 161, that post-COVID samples were drawn. Study findings and constraints: Although the median of SARS-CoV-2-reactive clonotypes rose from around 19 to 38, the change was not significant. The authors identified 304 of 307 vaccine-specific clones in convalescent patients as spike mono-reactive.

The germline gives CDR1 GTSNPN, CDR2 SVGIG (reference sequence). Trimming cost V 2 bases and J 5 bases; bases outside gene matches: 7. This CDR3 comprises 15 residues. Sequencing of cultured CD4+ T cell DNA used the Oncomine TCR Beta short-read assay. TCRdb recomputed calls from the PCR reads with MiXCR, one row per CDR3 protein. The sample lists roughly 12,000 distinct CDR3 sequences; over 70% were seen once. As for this clonotype: Its antigen is unknown.

Treatment of the sample: roughly nine-day PBMC culture with coronavirus spike peptide pools or control peptides (ViraFEST assay). On days 3 and 7, half the medium was swapped for fresh IL-2-containing medium. The sample was CD4+ T cells from blood, cultured in vitro. The chain joins TRBV30 to TRBJ2-5; 11 positions match TRBD2. This clonotype was obtained from a human donor who had recovered from COVID-19. CDR3 loop: CAWSRQGLAAETQYF. CDR3 DNA sequence: TGTGCCTGGAGTCGACAGGGACTAGCGGCGGAGACCCAGTACTTC.